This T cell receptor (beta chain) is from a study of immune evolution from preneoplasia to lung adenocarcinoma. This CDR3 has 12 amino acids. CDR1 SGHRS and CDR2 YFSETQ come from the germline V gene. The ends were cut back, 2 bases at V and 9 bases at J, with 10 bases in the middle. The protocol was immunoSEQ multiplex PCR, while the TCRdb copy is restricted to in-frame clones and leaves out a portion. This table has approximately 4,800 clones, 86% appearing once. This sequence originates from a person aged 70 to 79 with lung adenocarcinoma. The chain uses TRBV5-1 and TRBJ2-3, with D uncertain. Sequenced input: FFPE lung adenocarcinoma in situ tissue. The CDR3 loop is CASSFRVGTQYF. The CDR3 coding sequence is TGCGCCAGCAGCTTTAGGGTGGGGACGCAGTATTTT.